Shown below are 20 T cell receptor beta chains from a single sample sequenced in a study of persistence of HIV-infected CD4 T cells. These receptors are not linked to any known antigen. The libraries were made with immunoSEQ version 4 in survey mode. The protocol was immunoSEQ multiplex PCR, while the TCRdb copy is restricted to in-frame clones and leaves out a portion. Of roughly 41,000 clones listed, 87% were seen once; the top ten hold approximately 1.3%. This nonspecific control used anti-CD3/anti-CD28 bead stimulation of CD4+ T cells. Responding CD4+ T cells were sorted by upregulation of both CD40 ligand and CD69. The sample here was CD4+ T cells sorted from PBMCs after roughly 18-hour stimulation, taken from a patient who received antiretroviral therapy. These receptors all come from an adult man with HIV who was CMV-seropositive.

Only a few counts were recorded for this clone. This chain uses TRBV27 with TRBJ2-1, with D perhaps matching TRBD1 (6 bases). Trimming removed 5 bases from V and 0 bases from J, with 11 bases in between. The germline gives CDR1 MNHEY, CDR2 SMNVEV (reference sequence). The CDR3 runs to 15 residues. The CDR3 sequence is CASSPQGSSYNEQFF. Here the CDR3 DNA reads TGTGCCAGCAGTCCCCAGGGGAGCTCCTACAATGAGCAGTTCTTC.

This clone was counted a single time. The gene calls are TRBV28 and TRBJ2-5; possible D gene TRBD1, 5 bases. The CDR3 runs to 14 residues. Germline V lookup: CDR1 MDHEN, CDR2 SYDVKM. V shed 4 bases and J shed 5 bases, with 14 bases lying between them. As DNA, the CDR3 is TGTGCCAGCAGTTCGACAGCGCCTGGGGAGACCCAGTACTTC. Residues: CASSSTAPGETQYF.

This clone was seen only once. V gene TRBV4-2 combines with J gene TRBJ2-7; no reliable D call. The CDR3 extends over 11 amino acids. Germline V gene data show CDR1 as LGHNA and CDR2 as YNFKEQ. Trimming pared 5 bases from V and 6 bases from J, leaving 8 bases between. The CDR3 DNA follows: TGTGCCAGCAGCGACGAACGCGAGCAGTACTTC. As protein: CASSDEREQYF.

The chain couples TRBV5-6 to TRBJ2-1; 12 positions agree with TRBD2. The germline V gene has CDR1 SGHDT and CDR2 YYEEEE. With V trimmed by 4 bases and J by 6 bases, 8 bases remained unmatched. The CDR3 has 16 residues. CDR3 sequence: CASSLPSGGASNEQFF. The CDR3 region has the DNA TGTGCCAGCAGCCTCCCTAGCGGGGGGGCGAGCAATGAGCAGTTCTTC.

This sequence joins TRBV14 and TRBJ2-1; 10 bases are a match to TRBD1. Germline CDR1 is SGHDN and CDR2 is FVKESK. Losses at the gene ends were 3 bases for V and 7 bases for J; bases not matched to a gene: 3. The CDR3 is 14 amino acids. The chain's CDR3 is CASSHWDRGNEQFF. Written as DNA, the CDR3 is TGTGCCAGCAGCCATTGGGACAGGGGTAATGAGCAGTTCTTC.

Here the CDR3 DNA reads TGTGCCACCAGCGACTGGTTTTCTAACTATGGCTACACCTTC. This encodes CATSDWFSNYGYTF. This sequence joins TRBV15 and TRBJ1-2; D ambiguous. The CDR3 extends over 14 amino acids. In germline, CDR1 is LNHNV, CDR2 YYDKDF (reference sequence). V was pared by 5 bases and J by 0 bases, with 10 bases between.

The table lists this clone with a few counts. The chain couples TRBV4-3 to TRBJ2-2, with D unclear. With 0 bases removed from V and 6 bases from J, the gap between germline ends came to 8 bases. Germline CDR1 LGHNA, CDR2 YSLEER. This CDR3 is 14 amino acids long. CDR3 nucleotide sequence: TGCGCCAGCAGCCAAGATACCAAACCCGGGGAGCTGTTTTTT. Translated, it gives CASSQDTKPGELFF.

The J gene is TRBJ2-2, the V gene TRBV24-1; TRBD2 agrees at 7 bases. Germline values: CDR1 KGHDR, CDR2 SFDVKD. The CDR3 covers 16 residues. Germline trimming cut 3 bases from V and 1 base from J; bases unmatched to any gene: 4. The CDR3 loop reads CATSDPRGGNTGELFF. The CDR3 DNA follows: TGTGCCACCAGTGATCCCCGCGGGGGGAACACCGGGGAGCTGTTTTTT.

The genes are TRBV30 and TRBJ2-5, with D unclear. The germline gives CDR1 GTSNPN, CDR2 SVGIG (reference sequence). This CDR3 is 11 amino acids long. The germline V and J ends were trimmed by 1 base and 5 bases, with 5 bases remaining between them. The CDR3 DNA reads TGTGCCTGGAGTGACAGCGAGACCCAGTACTTC. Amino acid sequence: CAWSDSETQYF.

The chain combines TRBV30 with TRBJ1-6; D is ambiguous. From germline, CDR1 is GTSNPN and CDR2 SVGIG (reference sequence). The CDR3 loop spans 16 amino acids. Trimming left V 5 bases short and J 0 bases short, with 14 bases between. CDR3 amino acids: CAWRGGYRSYNSPLHF. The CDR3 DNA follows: TGTGCCTGGCGTGGAGGTTATCGCTCCTATAATTCACCCCTCCACTTT. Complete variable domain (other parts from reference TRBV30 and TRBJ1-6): SQTIHQWPATLVQPVGSPLSLECTVEGTSNPNLYWYRQAAGRGLQLLFYSVGIGQISSEVPQNLSASRPQDRQFILSSKKLLLSDSGFYLCAWRGGYRSYNSPLHFGNGTRLTVT.

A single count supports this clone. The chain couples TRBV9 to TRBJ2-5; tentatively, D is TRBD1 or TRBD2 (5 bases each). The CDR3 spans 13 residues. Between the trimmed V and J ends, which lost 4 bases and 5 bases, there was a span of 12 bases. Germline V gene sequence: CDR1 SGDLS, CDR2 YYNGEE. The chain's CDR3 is CASSPRGAETQYF. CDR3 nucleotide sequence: TGTGCCAGCAGCCCACGAGGGGCTGAGACCCAGTACTTC.

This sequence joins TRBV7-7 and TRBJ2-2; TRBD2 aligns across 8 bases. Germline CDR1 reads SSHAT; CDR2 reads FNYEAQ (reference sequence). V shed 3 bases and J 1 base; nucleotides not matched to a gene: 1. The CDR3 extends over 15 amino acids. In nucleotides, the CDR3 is TGTGCCAGCAGCTTTACTAGCGGGAACACCGGGGAGCTGTTTTTT. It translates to CASSFTSGNTGELFF.

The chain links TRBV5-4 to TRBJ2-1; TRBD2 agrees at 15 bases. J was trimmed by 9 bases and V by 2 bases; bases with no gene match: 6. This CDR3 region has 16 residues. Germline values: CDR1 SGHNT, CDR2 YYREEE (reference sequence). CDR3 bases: TGTGCCAGCAGCTTCGGGACTAGCGGGAGGAAGGGTGAGCAGTTCTTC. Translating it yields CASSFGTSGRKGEQFF.

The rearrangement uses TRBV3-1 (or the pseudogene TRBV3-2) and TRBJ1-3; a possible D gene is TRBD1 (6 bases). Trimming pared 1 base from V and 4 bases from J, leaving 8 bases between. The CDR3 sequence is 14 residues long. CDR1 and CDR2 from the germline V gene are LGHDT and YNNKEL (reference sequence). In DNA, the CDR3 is TGTGCCAGCAGCCAAGGGGGGCGAGGAAACACCATATATTTT. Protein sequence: CASSQGGRGNTIYF.

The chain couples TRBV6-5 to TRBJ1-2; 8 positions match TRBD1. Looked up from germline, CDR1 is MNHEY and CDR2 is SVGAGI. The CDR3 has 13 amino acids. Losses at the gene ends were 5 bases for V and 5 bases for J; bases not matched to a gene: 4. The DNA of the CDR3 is TGTGCCAGCAGTCTGACAGGGGAGTATGGCTACACCTTC. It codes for CASSLTGEYGYTF.

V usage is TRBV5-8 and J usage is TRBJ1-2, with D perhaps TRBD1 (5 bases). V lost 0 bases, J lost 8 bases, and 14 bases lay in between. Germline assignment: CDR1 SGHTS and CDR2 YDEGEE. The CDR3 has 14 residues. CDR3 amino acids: CASSLGGVPIGYTF. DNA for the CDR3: TGTGCCAGCAGCTTGGGAGGGGTGCCAATCGGCTACACCTTC.

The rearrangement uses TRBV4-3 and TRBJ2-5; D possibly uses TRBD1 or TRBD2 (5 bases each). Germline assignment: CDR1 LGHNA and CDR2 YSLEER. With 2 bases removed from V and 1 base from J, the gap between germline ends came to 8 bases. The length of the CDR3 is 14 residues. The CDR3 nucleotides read TGCGCCAGCAGCCAAACTGGGGGCCAAGAGACCCAGTACTTC. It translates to CASSQTGGQETQYF.

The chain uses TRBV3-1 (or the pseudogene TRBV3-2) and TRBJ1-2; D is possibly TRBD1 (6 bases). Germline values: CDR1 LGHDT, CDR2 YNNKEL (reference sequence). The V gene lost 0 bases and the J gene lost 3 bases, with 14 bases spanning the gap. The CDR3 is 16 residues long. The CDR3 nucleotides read TGTGCCAGCAGCCAAGATGGGGGGGCACTGCACTATGGCTACACCTTC. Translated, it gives CASSQDGGALHYGYTF.

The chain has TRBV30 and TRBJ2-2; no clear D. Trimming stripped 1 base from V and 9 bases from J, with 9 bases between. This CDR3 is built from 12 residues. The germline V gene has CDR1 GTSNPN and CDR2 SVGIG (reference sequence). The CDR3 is CAWSDRPRELFF. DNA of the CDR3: TGTGCCTGGAGTGATCGTCCTCGGGAGCTGTTTTTT.

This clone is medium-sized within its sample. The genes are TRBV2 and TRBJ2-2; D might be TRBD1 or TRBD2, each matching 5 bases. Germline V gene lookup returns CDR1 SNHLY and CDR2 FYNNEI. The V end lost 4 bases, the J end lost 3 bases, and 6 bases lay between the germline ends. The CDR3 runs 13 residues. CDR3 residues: CASSGGYTGELFF. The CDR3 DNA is TGTGCCAGCAGTGGGGGGTACACCGGGGAGCTGTTTTTT.